This is a list of T cell receptor beta chains from one sample in a study of blood T cell repertoires in COVID-19. TCRdb's copy holds only in-frame clones and misses some; the assay was immunoSEQ multiplex PCR. The sample contains 250,000 to 350,000 clones, approximately 83% of which appear only once. Material: peripheral blood. The receptors stem from a woman aged 25 to 39 who had recovered from COVID-19. Each CDR3 is given with its conserved first and last residue. A D gene is named only where the DNA matches it firmly. Rows may omit the clone size; those that give it use once, few, many or a size class.

d_call | j_call | v_call | clone_size | cdr3_aa | cdr3_nt
. | TRBJ2-1 | TRBV9 | . | CASSVGGLSYNEQFF | TGTGCCAGCAGCGTAGGGGGACTGTCCTACAATGAGCAGTTCTTC
. | TRBJ1-2 | TRBV2 | . | CASSDGYSGYTF | TGTGCCAGCAGTGACGGGTATTCAGGCTACACCTTC
TRBD1 | TRBJ2-3 | TRBV19 | once | CASREGGYTDTQYF | TGTGCCAGTAGGGAAGGGGGCTACACAGATACGCAGTATTTT
TRBD1 | TRBJ1-1 | TRBV28 | . | CASRGQGAGTEAFF | TGTGCCAGCAGGGGACAGGGGGCTGGGACTGAAGCTTTCTTT
TRBD2 | TRBJ2-1 | TRBV19 | . | CASTLASGGTNEQFF | TGTGCCAGTACTCTTGCTAGCGGGGGGACCAATGAGCAGTTCTTC
. | TRBJ2-5 | TRBV5-1 | . | CASIPMTEETQYF | TGCGCCAGCATCCCCATGACGGAGGAGACCCAGTACTTC
TRBD2 | TRBJ2-1 | TRBV27 | . | CASSFRRGGNEQFF | TGTGCCAGCAGTTTTCGGCGGGGGGGGAATGAGCAGTTCTTC
. | TRBJ1-1 | TRBV2 | . | CASSQGVGRDTEAFF | TGTGCCAGCAGCCAAGGGGTAGGGAGGGACACTGAAGCTTTCTTT
TRBD2 | TRBJ2-3 | TRBV4-1 | . | CASSLLASGFTDTQYF | TGCGCCAGCAGCCTCCTGGCTAGCGGCTTCACAGATACGCAGTATTTT
TRBD1 | TRBJ1-4 | TRBV16 | . | CASSPRTGATNEKLFF | TGTGCCAGCAGCCCCCGGACAGGGGCAACTAATGAAAAACTGTTTTTT
TRBD2 | TRBJ2-7 | TRBV7-6 | . | CASSLEHSSGYEQYF | TGTGCCAGCAGCTTAGAGCATTCTAGCGGGTACGAGCAGTACTTC
TRBD1 | TRBJ2-5 | TRBV7-9 | . | CASSLSTGTLETQYF | TGTGCCAGCAGCTTGTCGACAGGGACCCTCGAGACCCAGTACTTC
TRBD1 | TRBJ1-2 | TRBV28 | . | CASSFGTGENGYTF | TGTGCCAGCAGTTTCGGGACAGGGGAGAATGGCTACACCTTC
. | TRBJ2-7 | TRBV27 | . | CASSGQGLPYEQYF | TGTGCCAGCAGTGGGCAGGGACTCCCCTACGAGCAGTACTTC
TRBD1 | TRBJ2-7 | TRBV6-1 | . | CASSEVRGQAYEQYF | TGTGCCAGCAGTGAAGTCAGGGGACAGGCCTACGAGCAGTACTTC
TRBD1 | TRBJ1-1 | TRBV7-2 | few | CASSYSTRDRGIAEAFF | TGTGCCAGCAGCTACAGCACCCGGGACAGGGGAATTGCTGAAGCTTTCTTT
TRBD1 | TRBJ1-6 | TRBV30 | . | CAWSLGTGGNSPLHF | TGTGCCTGGAGTCTCGGGACAGGGGGGAATTCACCCCTCCACTTT
. | TRBJ1-4 | TRBV2 | once | CASSASGLDRKLFF | TGTGCCAGCAGTGCGTCTGGGCTGGACAGAAAACTGTTTTTT
TRBD1 | TRBJ2-7 | TRBV10-3 | few | CATLGQGRPYEQYF | TGTGCCACCCTTGGACAGGGGCGACCCTACGAGCAGTACTTC
. | TRBJ1-2 | TRBV28 | few | CATRGGAANYGYTF | TGTGCCACTCGGGGGGGGGCCGCTAACTATGGCTACACCTTC
. | TRBJ2-7 | TRBV4-3 | . | CASRQGVTGPYEQYF | TGCGCCAGCAGGCAAGGAGTCACAGGGCCCTACGAGCAGTACTTC
TRBD2 | TRBJ2-7 | TRBV13 | . | CASSIRRGSGVSYEQYF | TGTGCCAGCAGCATACGCAGAGGGAGCGGGGTCTCCTACGAGCAGTACTTC
TRBD2 | TRBJ2-1 | TRBV6-2/TRBV6-3 | . | CASSPLAGGQDEQFF | TGTGCCAGCAGCCCCCTAGCGGGGGGGCAGGATGAGCAGTTCTTC
. | TRBJ2-7 | TRBV5-6 | . | CASSPLEGVSYEQYF | TGTGCCAGCAGCCCCCTCGAGGGGGTTTCCTACGAGCAGTACTTC
. | TRBJ1-1 | TRBV12-3/TRBV12-4 | . | CASSRLAGGAFF | TGTGCCAGCAGCCGCTTGGCCGGGGGAGCTTTCTTT
. | TRBJ1-1 | TRBV11-2 | . | CASSYDRNTEAFF | TGTGCCAGCAGCTATGACAGGAACACTGAAGCTTTCTTT
TRBD2 | TRBJ2-1 | TRBV6-2/TRBV6-3 | few | CASSSIPRTSGRGFDEQFF | TGTGCCAGCAGTTCCATCCCACGGACTAGCGGGAGAGGTTTCGATGAGCAGTTCTTC
TRBD2 | TRBJ2-4 | TRBV5-6 | . | CASSLVAGGTAAKNIQYF | TGTGCCAGCAGCTTGGTAGCGGGAGGTACCGCGGCCAAAAACATTCAGTACTTC
. | TRBJ2-5 | TRBV30 | . | CAWSRATRALFGETQYF | TGTGCCTGGAGCCGGGCTACCAGGGCCCTTTTCGGAGAGACCCAGTACTTC
. | TRBJ2-1 | TRBV29-1 | . | CSVQRSDEQFF | TGCAGCGTTCAGAGGTCCGATGAGCAGTTCTTC
. | TRBJ2-7 | TRBV4-1 | once | CASSLHTPYEQYF | TGCGCCAGCAGCTTACATACCCCATACGAGCAGTACTTC
TRBD1 | TRBJ1-3 | TRBV6-5 | once | CASSRGRRSGNTIYF | TGTGCCAGCAGTAGGGGGCGCCGGAGTGGAAACACCATATATTTT
TRBD1 | TRBJ1-2 | TRBV7-2 | . | CASSFPGQGVPGEGYTF | TGTGCCAGCAGCTTCCCGGGACAGGGGGTTCCGGGGGAAGGCTACACCTTC
. | TRBJ1-1 | TRBV5-1 | . | CASSLEGGALNTEAFF | TGCGCCAGCAGCTTGGAGGGTGGGGCCTTGAACACTGAAGCTTTCTTT
. | TRBJ2-1 | TRBV7-9 | . | CASSFKGARPEGQFF | TGTGCCAGCAGCTTCAAGGGGGCCAGGCCGGAGGGCCAGTTCTTC
. | TRBJ1-5 | TRBV7-2 | . | CASSLQGYSNQPQHF | TGTGCCAGCAGCTTACAGGGTTATAGCAATCAGCCCCAGCATTTT
TRBD2 | TRBJ2-5 | TRBV10-3 | . | CATPLTSAQETQYF | TGTGCCACTCCGCTCACTAGCGCACAAGAGACCCAGTACTTC
TRBD2 | TRBJ2-3 | TRBV5-6 | . | CASRETSGRGTDTQYF | TGTGCCAGCAGAGAGACTAGCGGGAGAGGGACAGATACGCAGTATTTT
TRBD2 | TRBJ2-7 | TRBV6-7 | few | CASSYRTGGSEWTSGRGIYEQYF | TGTGCCAGCAGTTACCGGACAGGGGGCAGTGAATGGACTAGCGGGAGAGGAATTTACGAGCAGTACTTC
. | TRBJ1-1 | TRBV2 | . | CAGGREVNTEAFF | TGTGCCGGGGGCAGGGAAGTGAACACTGAAGCTTTCTTT
. | TRBJ1-2 | TRBV4-1 | . | CASSPVQGSSAGYTF | TGCGCCAGCAGCCCGGTGCAGGGGTCCTCCGCTGGCTACACCTTC
. | TRBJ2-2 | TRBV19 | . | CASAGYANTGELFF | TGTGCCAGTGCAGGGTACGCGAACACCGGGGAGCTGTTTTTT
. | TRBJ1-2 | TRBV3-1/TRBV3-2 | . | CASSQGAAVYGYTF | TGTGCCAGCAGCCAGGGGGCGGCGGTCTATGGCTACACCTTC
TRBD1 | TRBJ2-2 | TRBV18 | . | CASSPNRGSTGELFF | TGTGCCAGCTCACCAAACAGGGGGAGCACCGGGGAGCTGTTTTTT
TRBD1 | TRBJ1-3 | TRBV7-6 | . | CASSLGGQGSSGNTIYF | TGTGCCAGCAGCTTAGGGGGACAGGGGAGCTCTGGAAACACCATATATTTT
. | TRBJ1-2 | TRBV29-1 | . | CSVAATGGVGYTF | TGCAGCGTCGCAGCCACCGGAGGGGTTGGCTACACCTTC